These 23 T cell receptor beta chains were all obtained from the same sample, sequenced in a study of blood T cell repertoires in COVID-19. Some clones are missing from TCRdb's copy, which holds only in-frame ones; the method was immunoSEQ multiplex PCR. This table has around 170,000 clones, about 82% appearing once. The source material was PBMCs or T cells enriched from blood (not recorded which). All receptors derive from a woman aged 30 to 39 who had recovered from COVID-19.

The rearrangement joins TRBV3-1 (or the pseudogene TRBV3-2) to TRBJ2-2, with 11 nucleotides matching TRBD2. The germline V gene encodes CDR1 LGHDT and CDR2 YNNKEL (reference sequence). The CDR3 runs to 18 residues. Trimming removed 6 bases from V and 7 bases from J; junction bases left unmatched: 16. For the CDR3, the DNA is TGTGCCAGCAGTCAACTAGCGGGAGAGGTTGCTTGGCACGGGGAGCTGTTTTTT. Translating it yields CASSQLAGEVAWHGELFF.

This clone was picked up one time. The genes are TRBV20-1 and TRBJ1-1; no definite D call. The CDR3 spans 14 residues. The germline CDR1 and CDR2 sequences are DFQATT and SNEGSKA (reference sequence). CDR3 protein: CSVSKPGMNTEAFF. The CDR3 bases are TGCAGCGTTAGTAAACCAGGAATGAACACTGAAGCTTTCTTT.

Only a few counts were recorded for this clone. This chain connects TRBV24-1 to TRBJ2-2; 8 bases fit TRBD2. V lost 1 base and J lost 2; bases outside the gene matches: 11. Germline values: CDR1 KGHDR, CDR2 SFDVKD. This CDR3 is built from 19 residues. The CDR3 loop is CATSDLQYLTSVNTGELFF. Written as DNA, the CDR3 is TGTGCCACCAGTGATTTACAATATCTGACTAGCGTCAACACCGGGGAGCTGTTTTTT.

The chain combines TRBV4-1 with TRBJ1-4; 7 nucleotides match TRBD1. V lost 3 bases and J lost 4; bases outside the gene matches: 5. Germline V gene data show CDR1 as MGHRA and CDR2 as YSYEKL. This CDR3 spans 15 amino acids. In nucleotides, the CDR3 is TGCGCCAGCAGCCACTACGACAGGGATAATGAAAAACTGTTTTTT. Translation: CASSHYDRDNEKLFF.

This chain uses TRBV7-2 with TRBJ1-4; the D is unclear. Trimming stripped 5 bases from V and 1 base from J, with 5 bases between. This CDR3 has 13 amino acids. CDR1 and CDR2 from the germline V gene are SGHTA and FQGNSA. The CDR3 reads CASSLGTNEKLFF. CDR3 in DNA: TGTGCCAGCAGCCTCGGAACTAATGAAAAACTGTTTTTT.

The V gene is TRBV4-1, the J gene TRBJ2-1; 13 nucleotides agree with TRBD2. This CDR3 comprises 20 residues. The germline V gene has CDR1 MGHRA and CDR2 YSYEKL. With 1 base clipped from V and 7 bases from J, the junction kept 16 bases outside the gene matches. Written as DNA, the CDR3 is TGCGCCAGCAGCCAAGCCCCCGGACTAGCGGGAGTGGAAGGGGAAAATGAGCAGTTCTTC. Its translation: CASSQAPGLAGVEGENEQFF.

A few counts support this clone. The chain recombines TRBV4-1 with TRBJ1-2, with TRBD1 as a possible D gene (6 bases). The CDR3 runs to 16 residues. Germline V lookup: CDR1 MGHRA, CDR2 YSYEKL. Trimming stripped 2 bases from V and 1 base from J, with 14 bases between. CDR3 DNA: TGCGCCAGCAGCCAATCCCAATACAGGGATAACTATGGCTACACCTTC. It is translated as CASSQSQYRDNYGYTF.

The chain combines TRBV28 with TRBJ1-2, with 11 bases that match TRBD1. The CDR3 totals 14 residues. Per germline, CDR1 MDHEN and CDR2 SYDVKM. V was clipped by 5 bases and J by 4 bases; unmatched bases: 3. The CDR3 sequence: CASSRTGGFYGYTF. As DNA, the CDR3 is TGTGCCAGCAGTAGGACAGGGGGCTTCTATGGCTACACCTTC.

The J gene is TRBJ1-4, the V gene TRBV18; a weak D match, TRBD1 (6 bases). The germline V gene has CDR1 KGHSH and CDR2 LQKENI. V was pared by 3 bases and J by 0 bases, with 11 bases between. The CDR3 runs 16 residues. The CDR3 here is CASSPQGLPTNEKLFF. The CDR3 DNA reads as TGTGCCAGCTCACCGCAGGGGCTCCCAACTAATGAAAAACTGTTTTTT.

The rearrangement links TRBV5-1 to TRBJ2-7; 10 bases line up with TRBD2. The CDR3 consists of 16 residues. CDR1 SGHRS and CDR2 YFSETQ come from the germline V gene. Trimming cost V 3 bases and J 4 bases; bases outside gene matches: 10. Here the CDR3 reads CASSSGSSGSQYEQYF. CDR3 nucleotide sequence: TGCGCCAGCAGCTCGGGATCTAGCGGGAGTCAATACGAGCAGTACTTC.

V is TRBV10-3 and J is TRBJ1-5; TRBD1 is a possible D gene (6 bases). There are 15 residues in the CDR3. Per germline, CDR1 ENHRY and CDR2 SYGVKD. V gave up 4 bases and J gave up 6 bases, with 16 bases separating them. The CDR3: CAISGQADSGQPQHF. The CDR3 DNA follows: TGTGCCATCAGTGGACAGGCGGATTCGGGTCAGCCCCAGCATTTT.

V is TRBV9 and J is TRBJ2-4; 9 positions match TRBD1. The CDR3 runs 17 residues. Germline V gene lookup returns CDR1 SGDLS and CDR2 YYNGEE. V gave up 0 bases and J gave up 5 bases; unmatched junction bases: 9. The CDR3, as DNA: TGTGCCAGCAGCGTAGGTGCCCCCGGACAGGGGCAAAACATTCAGTACTTC. Translated: CASSVGAPGQGQNIQYF.

The chain combines TRBV6-6 with TRBJ2-7, with TRBD2 identical over 10 bases. CDR3 length: 16 amino acids. Germline CDR1 is MNHNY and CDR2 is SVGAGI (reference sequence). The V gene end was trimmed by 0 bases and the J gene end by 2 bases; junction bases not matched to a gene: 4. In nucleotides, the CDR3 is TGTGCCAGCAGTTACTCGCCTACTAGCGGGACCTACGAGCAGTACTTC. Its protein product is CASSYSPTSGTYEQYF.

The chain links TRBV30 to TRBJ2-1; the D is unclear. The CDR3 length is 12 residues. V lost 3 bases to trimming and J lost 16 bases, with 19 bases between them. Germline CDR1 is GTSNPN and CDR2 is SVGIG (reference sequence). The DNA for the CDR3 is TGTGCCTGGAGGGAGAATGTAGAGGCGAGCTTCTTC. This translates into CAWRENVEASFF.

Of note for this clone: Other DNA sequences from this sample encode an identical CDR3 as well. The rearrangement links TRBV27 to TRBJ1-5; 8 positions agree with TRBD1. CDR3 length equals 16 residues. Germline trimming cut 5 bases from V and 1 base from J; bases unmatched to any gene: 7. The germline CDR1 and CDR2 sequences are MNHEY and SMNVEV (reference sequence). The CDR3 sequence is CASSTRTGKSNQPQHF. CDR3 nucleotide sequence: TGTGCCAGCAGTACTCGGACAGGGAAAAGCAATCAGCCCCAGCATTTT.

This clone has more than one count but fewer than ten. The V and J genes are TRBV28 and TRBJ1-2; 8 bases match TRBD1. Losses at the gene ends were 6 bases for V and 8 bases for J; bases not matched to a gene: 5. This CDR3 region has 12 residues. The germline CDR1 and CDR2 sequences are MDHEN and SYDVKM. The CDR3 DNA sequence: TGTGCCAGCAGGACAGGGGCAAAGGGCTACACCTTC. Its translation: CASRTGAKGYTF.

V is TRBV9 and J is TRBJ2-1; D uncertain. Germline assignment: CDR1 SGDLS and CDR2 YYNGEE. Trimming shortened V by 0 bases and J by 3 bases, and 10 bases separated the two germline ends. CDR3 length equals 15 residues. The CDR3 DNA reads as TGTGCCAGCAGCGTAGAAAGTAGTGGCTACAATGAGCAGTTCTTC. It specifies CASSVESSGYNEQFF.

This clone was seen many times. V is TRBV9 and J is TRBJ1-2; 9 bases are shared with TRBD1. Germline CDR1 and CDR2: SGDLS and YYNGEE. J gave up 7 bases and V 4 bases, and 11 bases lay outside the gene matches. The CDR3 is made up of 15 amino acids. The CDR3 region is CASSPKDRGTFGYTF. In DNA form, the CDR3 reads TGTGCCAGCAGCCCCAAGGACAGGGGAACTTTTGGCTACACCTTC.

The chain links TRBV5-1 to TRBJ2-3, with 11 positions matching TRBD2. Germline CDR1 reads SGHRS; CDR2 reads YFSETQ. Trimming removed 3 bases from V and 1 base from J; junction bases left unmatched: 1. The CDR3 spans 15 residues. CDR3 DNA sequence: TGCGCCAGCAGCTCGGGACTAGCGGGCACAGATACGCAGTATTTT. Residues: CASSSGLAGTDTQYF.

V gene TRBV7-8 combines with J gene TRBJ2-1; 11 bases are a match to TRBD2. The trim removed 8 bases at V and 5 bases at J, leaving 11 bases unmatched. Germline CDR1 and CDR2: SGHVS and FQNEAQ. The CDR3 is 16 residues long. The CDR3 loop is CASSPRASGRNNEQFF. The CDR3, as DNA: TGTGCCAGCTCACCGCGGGCTAGCGGGAGGAACAATGAGCAGTTCTTC.

This sequence joins TRBV10-1 and TRBJ2-2; 10 positions match TRBD2. Germline-derived CDR1 and CDR2 are WNHNN and SYGVQD (reference sequence). The CDR3 is made up of 16 amino acids. J was trimmed by 5 bases and V by 7 bases; bases with no gene match: 10. The CDR3 here is CASINLLAGPTGELFF. CDR3 nucleotide sequence: TGCGCCAGCATCAACCTACTAGCGGGACCAACCGGGGAGCTGTTTTTT.

This chain connects TRBV21-1 to TRBJ2-5; no DNA check was done on the table's D call, TRBD1. TRBV21-1 is annotated as a pseudogene. The length of the CDR3 is 18 residues. This CDR3 reads CASSKDRVFPPGRETQYF. The CDR3 bases are TGTGCCAGCAGCAAGGACAGGGTTTTCCCCCCAGGAAGAGAGACCCAGTACTTC.

The CDR3 spells CASSEGLASYNEQFF. In DNA, the CDR3 is TGTGCCAGCAGTGAGGGACTAGCTTCATACAATGAGCAGTTCTTC. The chain is built from TRBV6-1 and TRBJ2-1; TRBD2 aligns across 9 bases. V lost 3 bases, J lost 4 bases, and 4 bases stayed unmatched. The germline V gene encodes CDR1 MNHNS and CDR2 SASEGT. CDR3 length: 15 amino acids.